A single T cell receptor (beta chain) is shown here with its context. This sample is part of a study of blood T cell repertoires in COVID-19. Background on the study: Some COVID-19 samples were acute and others convalescent; all came from the United States, Italy and Spain.

As handled by the study authors: Estimation of nucleated cell counts was performed using reference gene primer amplification. Profiled with immunoSEQ multiplex PCR; TCRdb holds only in-frame clones, not every one. From that table come the V and J calls and clone size; the DNA was used to work out D and trimming. Seen here are some 520,000 clones, roughly 89% observed once, and the top ten hold around 0.9%. The CDR3 sequence is 13 residues long. Germline CDR1 is GTSNPN and CDR2 is SVGIG (reference sequence). J lost 6 bases, V lost 3 bases, and 7 bases had no gene match. One Seattle source followed patients from active infection through their disease course.

The sequenced material came from peripheral blood. V is TRBV30 and J is TRBJ2-7; 8 bases are a match to TRBD1. The TCR originated in a man aged 18 to 30 with COVID-19, enrolled during active disease. The CDR3 region is CAWSRTGKGEQYF. The DNA for the CDR3 is TGTGCCTGGAGCCGGACAGGGAAAGGCGAGCAGTACTTC.